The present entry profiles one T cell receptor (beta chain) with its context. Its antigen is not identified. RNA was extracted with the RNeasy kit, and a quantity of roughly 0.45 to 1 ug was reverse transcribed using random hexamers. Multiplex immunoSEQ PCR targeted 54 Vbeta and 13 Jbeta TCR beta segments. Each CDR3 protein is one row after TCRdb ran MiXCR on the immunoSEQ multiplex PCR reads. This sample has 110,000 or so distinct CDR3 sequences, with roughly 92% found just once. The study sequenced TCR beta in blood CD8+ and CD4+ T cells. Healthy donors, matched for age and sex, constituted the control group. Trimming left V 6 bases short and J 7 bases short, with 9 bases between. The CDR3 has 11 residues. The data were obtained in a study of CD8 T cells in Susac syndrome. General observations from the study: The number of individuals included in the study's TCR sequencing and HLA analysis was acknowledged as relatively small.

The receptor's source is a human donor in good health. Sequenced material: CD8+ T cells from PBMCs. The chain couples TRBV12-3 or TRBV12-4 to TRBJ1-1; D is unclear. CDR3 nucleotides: TGTGCCAGCAGCCAGAGCTTTGAAGCTTTCTTT. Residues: CASSQSFEAFF.